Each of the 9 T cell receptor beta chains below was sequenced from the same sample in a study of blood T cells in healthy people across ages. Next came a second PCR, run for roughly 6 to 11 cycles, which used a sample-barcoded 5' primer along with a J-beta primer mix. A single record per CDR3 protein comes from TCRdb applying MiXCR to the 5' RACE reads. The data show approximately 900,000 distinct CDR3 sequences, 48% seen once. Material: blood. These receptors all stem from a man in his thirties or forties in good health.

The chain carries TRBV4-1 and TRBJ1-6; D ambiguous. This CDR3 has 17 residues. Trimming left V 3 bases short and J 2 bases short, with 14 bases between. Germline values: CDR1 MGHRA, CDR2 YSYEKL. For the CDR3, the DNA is TGCGCCAGCAGCCAGGGTCTTAACCGGGCCTATAATTCACCCCTCCACTTT. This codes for CASSQGLNRAYNSPLHF.

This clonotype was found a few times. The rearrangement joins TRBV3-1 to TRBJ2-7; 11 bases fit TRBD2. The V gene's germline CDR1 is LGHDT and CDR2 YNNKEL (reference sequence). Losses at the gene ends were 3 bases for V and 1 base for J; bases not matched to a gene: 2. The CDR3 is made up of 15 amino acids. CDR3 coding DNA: TGTGCCAGCAGCCACATAGCGGGGGGGTCCTACGAGCAGTACTTC. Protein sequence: CASSHIAGGSYEQYF.

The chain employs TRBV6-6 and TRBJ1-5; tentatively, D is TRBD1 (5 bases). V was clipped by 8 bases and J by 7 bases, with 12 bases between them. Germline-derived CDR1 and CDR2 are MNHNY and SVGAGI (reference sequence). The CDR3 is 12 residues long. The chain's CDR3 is CASHSGIQPQHF. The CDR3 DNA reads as TGTGCCAGCCATTCAGGGATACAGCCCCAGCATTTT.

CDR3 bases: TGTGCCAGCAGCCAAGATGGGGACCAGGGTGGAGGAAAACTGTTTTTT. This translates into CASSQDGDQGGGKLFF. The gene calls are TRBV14 and TRBJ1-4, with D tentatively TRBD1 (5 bases). This CDR3 is built from 16 residues. V lost 0 bases and J lost 10, with 18 bases in between. Germline CDR1 SGHDN, CDR2 FVKESK. The full variable domain, rest sourced from reference TRBV14 and TRBJ1-4, is EAGVTQFPSHSVIEKGQTVTLRCDPISGHDNLYWYRRVMGKEIKFLLHFVKESKQDESGMPNNRFLAERTGGTYSTLKVQPAELEDSGVYFCASSQDGDQGGGKLFFGSGTQLSVL.

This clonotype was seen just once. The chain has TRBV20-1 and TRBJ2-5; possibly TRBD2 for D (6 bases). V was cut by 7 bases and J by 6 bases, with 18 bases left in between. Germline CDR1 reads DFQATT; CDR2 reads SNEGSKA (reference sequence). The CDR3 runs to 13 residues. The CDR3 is CSVPGQGGKTQYF. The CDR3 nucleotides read TGCAGTGTCCCAGGCCAGGGAGGAAAGACCCAGTACTTC.

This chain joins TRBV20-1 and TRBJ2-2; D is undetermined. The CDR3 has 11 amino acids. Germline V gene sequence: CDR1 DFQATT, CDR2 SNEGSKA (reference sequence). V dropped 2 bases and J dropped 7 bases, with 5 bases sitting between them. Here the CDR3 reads CSARLGGELFF. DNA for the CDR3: TGCAGTGCTAGACTTGGCGGGGAGCTGTTTTTT.

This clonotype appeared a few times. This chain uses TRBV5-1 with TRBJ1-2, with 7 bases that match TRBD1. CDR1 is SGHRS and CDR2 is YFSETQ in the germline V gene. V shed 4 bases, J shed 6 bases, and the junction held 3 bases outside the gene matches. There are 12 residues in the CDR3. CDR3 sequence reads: CASSQGQDGYTF. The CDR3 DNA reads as TGCGCCAGCAGCCAAGGACAGGATGGCTACACCTTC.

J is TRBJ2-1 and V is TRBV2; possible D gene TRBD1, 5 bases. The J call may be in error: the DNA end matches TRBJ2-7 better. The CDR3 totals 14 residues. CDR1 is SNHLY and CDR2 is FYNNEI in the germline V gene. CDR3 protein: CASSPGKPYNEQYF. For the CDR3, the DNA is TGTGCCAGCAGCCCAGGGAAACCCTACAATGAGCAGTACTTC.

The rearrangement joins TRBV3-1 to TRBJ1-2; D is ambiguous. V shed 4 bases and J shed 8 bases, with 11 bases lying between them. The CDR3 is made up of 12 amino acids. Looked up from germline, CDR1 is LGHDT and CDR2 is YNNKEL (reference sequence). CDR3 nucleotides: TGTGCCAGCAGCCCCGTCGGATACGGCTACACCTTC. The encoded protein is CASSPVGYGYTF.